The 2 T cell receptor beta chains below come from one sample, sequenced in a study of T cells in Graves' hyperthyroidism and ophthalmopathy. The investigators amplified TCR beta CDR3 regions from RNA transcripts. HTBI primers were the set used in a first-round RT-PCR of the TCR CDR3. TCRdb independently ran MiXCR on the multiplex PCR reads; one entry per CDR3 protein. This sample has some 350,000 distinct CDR3 sequences, with 12% to 15% found just once. Sequenced material: blood. These receptors all come from a woman aged 40 to 50 with Graves' ophthalmopathy.

This clonotype came up many times. CDR3 coding DNA: TGTGCCATCAGTCGGGACAACACCGGGGAGCTGTTTTTT. Its translation: CAISRDNTGELFF. The chain recombines TRBV10-3 with TRBJ2-2, with D perhaps matching TRBD1 or TRBD2 (5 bases each). CDR1 ENHRY and CDR2 SYGVKD come from the germline V gene. Between the trimmed V and J ends, which lost 5 bases and 2 bases, there was a span of 6 bases. The CDR3 consists of 13 residues.

This clonotype was recorded at least ten times. CDR3 coding DNA: TGCGCCAGCAGCTTGGAGTCTCGCTACGAGCAGTACTTC. Residues: CASSLESRYEQYF. The chain is built from TRBV5-1 and TRBJ2-7; D remains ambiguous. The V gene lost 0 bases and the J gene lost 3 bases, with 7 bases spanning the gap. The CDR3 is 13 residues long. Germline CDR1 and CDR2: SGHRS and YFSETQ.